One sample yielded the 26 T cell receptor beta chains listed below, sequenced in a study of blood T cell repertoires in COVID-19. Some clones are missing from TCRdb's copy, which holds only in-frame ones; the method was immunoSEQ multiplex PCR. Here the sample spans roughly 280,000 clones, less than 90% being singletons. Sequencing was performed on peripheral blood. The receptor set was obtained from a man in his 60s who had recovered from COVID-19.

This chain connects TRBV12-3 or TRBV12-4 to TRBJ1-2; D is possibly TRBD1 (5 bases). Deletions cut 6 bases from V and 7 bases from J, with 15 bases between. CDR3 length: 13 amino acids. The CDR3 DNA is TGTGCCAGCAGCCCCTTGGGCGGGGGTGGCTACACCTTC. Residues: CASSPLGGGGYTF.

This clone has only a few counts. The J gene is TRBJ2-2, the V gene TRBV6-5; the D is unclear. The germline V and J ends were trimmed by 6 bases and 0 bases, with 11 bases remaining between them. This CDR3 is built from 15 residues. Per germline, CDR1 MNHEY and CDR2 SVGAGI. The CDR3 DNA reads TGTGCCAGCAGCCTCACCAGGTCGAACACCGGGGAGCTGTTTTTT. Amino acids: CASSLTRSNTGELFF.

This rearrangement joins TRBV6-5 to TRBJ1-3; TRBD1 agrees at 9 bases. The trim removed 1 base at V and 1 base at J, leaving 2 bases unmatched. Germline V gene sequence: CDR1 MNHEY, CDR2 SVGAGI. The CDR3 sequence is 16 residues long. In nucleotides, the CDR3 is TGTGCCAGCAGTTACTACGGACAGGGGTCTGGAAACACCATATATTTT. It is translated as CASSYYGQGSGNTIYF.

The V gene is TRBV7-8, the J gene TRBJ1-4, with D uncertain. Germline values: CDR1 SGHVS, CDR2 FQNEAQ. The CDR3 extends over 16 amino acids. With 4 bases removed from V and 2 bases from J, the gap between germline ends came to 14 bases. In DNA form, the CDR3 reads TGTGCCAGCAGCTCGGGGTGGATTTCGACTAATGAAAAACTGTTTTTT. This gives the protein CASSSGWISTNEKLFF.

The chain couples TRBV7-6 to TRBJ2-3, with TRBD2 matching 12 bases. The CDR3 length is 17 residues. Germline CDR1 is SGHVS and CDR2 is FNYEAQ. V was clipped by 3 bases and J by 5 bases; unmatched bases: 9. The CDR3 bases are TGTGCCAGCAGCTTTTTACTAGCGGGGGGAGGTGGAGATACGCAGTATTTT. It specifies CASSFLLAGGGGDTQYF.

This rearrangement joins TRBV7-9 to TRBJ1-1; no firm D call. Trimming took off 1 base at V and 7 bases at J, with 10 bases between the two ends. The CDR3 has 13 residues. Germline assignment: CDR1 SEHNR and CDR2 FQNEAQ (reference sequence). CDR3 protein: CASSLGFTFEAFF. In DNA form, the CDR3 reads TGTGCCAGCAGCTTAGGCTTTACATTTGAAGCTTTCTTT.

This chain links TRBV18 with TRBJ2-3, with TRBD1 matching 9 bases. After removal of 5 bases from V and 4 bases from J, the junction contained 10 bases not matched to a gene. This CDR3 has 16 amino acids. Germline loops: CDR1 KGHSH, CDR2 LQKENI. In nucleotides, the CDR3 is TGTGCCAGCTCATTTTCCCCCGGGACAGGGTCAGATACGCAGTATTTT. This encodes CASSFSPGTGSDTQYF.

This clone is a singleton in its sample. The DNA of the CDR3 is TGCGCCAGCAGCCAAGAACCAGCGGGGGGTGGTCGAGATACGCAGTATTTT. It yields the protein CASSQEPAGGGRDTQYF. This chain links TRBV4-1 with TRBJ2-3; 9 nucleotides agree with TRBD2. The V gene end was trimmed by 0 bases and the J gene end by 5 bases; junction bases not matched to a gene: 9. CDR1 and CDR2 from the germline V gene are MGHRA and YSYEKL. This CDR3 is built from 17 residues.

The rearrangement uses TRBV24-1 and TRBJ2-3, with 10 bases matching TRBD1. The germline V gene has CDR1 KGHDR and CDR2 SFDVKD. V gave up 7 bases and J gave up 7 bases; unmatched junction bases: 7. The CDR3 runs to 14 residues. This CDR3 is CATSPGQGLYTQYF. CDR3 bases: TGTGCCACCAGCCCGGGACAGGGGTTATATACGCAGTATTTT.

This chain links TRBV12-5 with TRBJ1-5, with D uncertain. Per germline, CDR1 LGHNT and CDR2 FRNRAP. Trimming took off 7 bases at V and 3 bases at J, with 13 bases between the two ends. This CDR3 comprises 14 residues. This CDR3 is CASAKGASNQPQHF. CDR3 bases: TGTGCTAGTGCCAAGGGAGCCTCCAATCAGCCCCAGCATTTT.

CDR3 protein: CASSLTDKGRIWRNQPQHF. CDR3 nucleotides: TGTGCCAGCAGTTTGACGGACAAGGGTAGAATCTGGCGCAATCAGCCCCAGCATTTT. This chain joins TRBV28 and TRBJ1-5; TRBD1 is a possible D gene (5 bases). V lost 3 bases and J lost 2, with 23 bases in between. CDR3 length: 19 residues. Germline values: CDR1 MDHEN, CDR2 SYDVKM.

V is TRBV19 and J is TRBJ1-2; TRBD1 aligns across 9 bases. The CDR3 sequence is 15 residues long. With V trimmed by 3 bases and J by 8 bases, 10 bases remained unmatched. Looked up from germline, CDR1 is LNHDA and CDR2 is SQIVND (reference sequence). In nucleotides, the CDR3 is TGTGCCAGTAGTATCGGGCCGGGACAGGGAAAAGGCTACACCTTC. Translated, it gives CASSIGPGQGKGYTF.

This rearrangement joins TRBV30 to TRBJ1-6; 8 bases line up with TRBD1. The CDR3 consists of 18 residues. The V gene's germline CDR1 is GTSNPN and CDR2 SVGIG (reference sequence). V gave up 2 bases and J gave up 10 bases; unmatched junction bases: 19. CDR3 sequence (DNA): TGTGCCTGGAGTCGAAAGGCCCCGGGCAGGGGGCGCGGGTCACCCCTCCACTTT. Protein product: CAWSRKAPGRGRGSPLHF.

This sequence joins TRBV2 and TRBJ1-2; D not resolved. V dropped 4 bases and J dropped 0 bases, with 12 bases sitting between them. Germline CDR1 and CDR2: SNHLY and FYNNEI. The CDR3 length is 15 residues. CDR3 residues: CASSGGDGANYGYTF. CDR3 nucleotide sequence: TGTGCCAGCAGTGGGGGAGACGGAGCTAACTATGGCTACACCTTC.

The CDR3 sequence is CASSLARGQETQYF. As DNA, the CDR3 is TGCGCCAGCAGCTTGGCTCGGGGCCAAGAGACCCAGTACTTC. The chain has TRBV5-1 and TRBJ2-5; possibly TRBD2 for D (5 bases). This CDR3 comprises 14 residues. Trimming removed 0 bases from V and 1 base from J, with 7 bases in between. Germline lookup yields CDR1 SGHRS and CDR2 YFSETQ.

This chain links TRBV12-5 with TRBJ1-3, with 9 bases identical to TRBD1. CDR3 length: 16 amino acids. After removal of 6 bases from V and 0 bases from J, the junction contained 6 bases not matched to a gene. The germline V gene has CDR1 LGHNT and CDR2 FRNRAP. The CDR3 spells CASGARQGDSGNTIYF. The CDR3 DNA follows: TGTGCTAGTGGGGCGAGACAGGGGGACTCTGGAAACACCATATATTTT.

The CDR3 here is CATSRAPLRHRVISGANVLTF. As DNA, the CDR3 is TGTGCCACCAGCAGAGCCCCCCTAAGACACAGGGTTATCTCTGGGGCCAACGTCCTGACTTTC. J is TRBJ2-6 and V is TRBV15; TRBD1 might be the D (6 bases). Germline lookup yields CDR1 LNHNV and CDR2 YYDKDF (reference sequence). This CDR3 spans 21 amino acids. V lost 1 base to trimming and J lost 0 bases, with 22 bases between them.

This chain joins TRBV4-1 and TRBJ1-5; D not certain. The CDR3 runs to 15 residues. From germline, CDR1 is MGHRA and CDR2 YSYEKL. V was clipped by 1 base and J by 1 base, with 8 bases between them. DNA of the CDR3: TGCGCCAGCAGCCAAGCACCGACAAGCAATCAGCCCCAGCATTTT. Translation: CASSQAPTSNQPQHF.

This clone was counted a single time. V and J are TRBV28 and TRBJ2-7; 8 positions agree with TRBD2. The J segment lost 0 bases and the V segment lost 6 bases, leaving 4 bases of the junction unmatched. CDR1 MDHEN and CDR2 SYDVKM come from the germline V gene. The CDR3 extends over 14 amino acids. CDR3 loop: CASSRGGFSYEQYF. The CDR3 DNA sequence: TGTGCCAGCAGCCGGGGGGGATTCTCCTACGAGCAGTACTTC.

The chain joins TRBV6-5 to TRBJ2-1; TRBD2 matches at 11 bases. The CDR3 sequence is 15 residues long. Germline CDR1 reads MNHEY; CDR2 reads SVGAGI. Trimming removed 2 bases from V and 6 bases from J; junction bases left unmatched: 3. In nucleotides, the CDR3 is TGTGCCAGCAGTTACATAGCGGGAGGGGTCAATGAGCAGTTCTTC. It codes for CASSYIAGGVNEQFF.

V and J are TRBV2 and TRBJ2-3; TRBD2 matches at 14 bases. V shed 6 bases and J 8 bases; nucleotides not matched to a gene: 10. This CDR3 contains 16 residues. Germline CDR1 SNHLY, CDR2 FYNNEI. CDR3 coding DNA: TGTGCCAGCAGAGCGGGACTAGCGGGGGCCCGGGGTACGCAGTATTTT. This codes for CASRAGLAGARGTQYF.

The rearrangement links TRBV5-1 to TRBJ2-2; TRBD2 aligns across 9 bases. Germline V gene data show CDR1 as SGHRS and CDR2 as YFSETQ. Trimming at V came to 4 bases and at J to 5 bases, leaving 0 bases not matched to a gene. There are 13 residues in the CDR3. CDR3 sequence: CASSAGGTGELFF. In DNA, the CDR3 is TGCGCCAGCAGCGCGGGGGGGACCGGGGAGCTGTTTTTT.

This chain uses TRBV23-1 with TRBJ2-2, with 8 bases lining up with TRBD1. TRBV23-1 is flagged as an ORF with uncertain function. The CDR3 runs to 20 residues. The trim removed 0 bases at V and 1 base at J, leaving 13 bases unmatched. The CDR3 region is CASSQSAGGGCGWNTGELFF. The CDR3 nucleotides are TGCGCCAGCAGTCAATCGGCAGGGGGCGGGTGCGGGTGGAACACCGGGGAGCTGTTTTTT.

The V call is TRBV5-1, the J call TRBJ2-3; no clear D gene. The V gene's germline CDR1 is SGHRS and CDR2 YFSETQ. V lost 0 bases to trimming and J lost 4 bases, with 6 bases between them. The CDR3 consists of 13 residues. CDR3 loop: CASSLDLADTQYF. The CDR3 DNA sequence: TGCGCCAGCAGCTTGGATCTCGCAGATACGCAGTATTTT.

The J gene is TRBJ2-4, the V gene TRBV11-2; a possible D gene is TRBD2 (7 bases). The CDR3 covers 17 residues. Trimming shortened V by 1 base and J by 0 bases, and 13 bases separated the two germline ends. Germline V CDR1 and CDR2: SGHAT, FQNNGV. DNA of the CDR3: TGTGCCAGCAGCTTAGGGGGGGGGCAGACAGCCAAAAACATTCAGTACTTC. The encoded protein is CASSLGGGQTAKNIQYF.

The V and J genes are TRBV18 and TRBJ2-1, with a possible D match to TRBD2 (5 bases). V was trimmed by 2 bases and J by 9 bases, leaving 11 bases between them. This CDR3 region has 13 residues. The germline V gene encodes CDR1 KGHSH and CDR2 LQKENI. The CDR3, as DNA: TGTGCCAGCTCACCAACGGGATCCGGTGAGCAGTTCTTC. It specifies CASSPTGSGEQFF.